The 26 T cell receptor beta chains reported below all come from one sample, sequenced in a study of CD8+CD57+ T cells in acquired aplastic anemia. Profiles of TCR beta VDJ and CDR3 were generated from a genomic DNA template. Using its own MiXCR run on the reads, TCRdb lists one record per CDR3 protein. The sample includes about 190,000 distinct CDR3 sequences, around half of them seen just once. The sequenced sample was sorted CD4+, CD8+, or CD8+CD57+ T cells (not recorded which) from PBMCs. These receptors originate from a human donor in good health, serving as a control.

This clonotype was seen many times. The rearrangement uses TRBV7-3 and TRBJ2-1; a weak D match, TRBD1 (6 bases). CDR1 SGHTA and CDR2 FQGTGA come from the germline V gene. This CDR3 is 16 amino acids long. V lost 5 bases and J lost 8, with 22 bases in between. Written as DNA, the CDR3 is TGTGCCAGCAGCCTCGGGAAGTTACAGGGAGTAGATGAGCAGTTCTTC. Amino acid sequence: CASSLGKLQGVDEQFF. Variable domain in full (rest from reference TRBV7-3 and TRBJ2-1): GAGVSQTPSNKVTEKGKYVELRCDPISGHTALYWYRQSLGQGPEFLIYFQGTGAADDSGLPNDRFFAVRPEGSVSTLKIQRTERGDSAVYLCASSLGKLQGVDEQFFGPGTRLTVL.

The chain combines TRBV2 with TRBJ2-7; TRBD2 agrees at 8 bases. V shed 6 bases, J shed 2 bases, and the junction held 9 bases outside the gene matches. The length of the CDR3 is 15 residues. The V gene's germline CDR1 is SNHLY and CDR2 FYNNEI. As DNA, the CDR3 is TGTGCCAGCAGGGATACTAGCGGAGGCACCTACGAGCAGTACTTC. The encoded protein is CASRDTSGGTYEQYF.

The rearrangement uses TRBV2 and TRBJ1-5, with 8 bases lining up with TRBD1. With V trimmed by 5 bases and J by 3 bases, 12 bases remained unmatched. The CDR3 has 17 amino acids. From germline, CDR1 is SNHLY and CDR2 FYNNEI. The DNA of the CDR3 is TGTGCCAGCAGTTACTCCCCGACAGGGGACCCCAATCAGCCCCAGCATTTT. This codes for CASSYSPTGDPNQPQHF.

The J gene is TRBJ2-2, the V gene TRBV5-5; no reliable D call. The V and J ends lost 0 bases and 8 bases respectively, with 2 bases between them. CDR3 length equals 11 residues. CDR1 SGHKS and CDR2 YYEKEE come from the germline V gene (reference sequence). The DNA of the CDR3 is TGTGCCAGCAGCTTGGAGGGGGAGCTGTTTTTT. Translating gives CASSLEGELFF.

The V call is TRBV5-1, the J call TRBJ1-1; D is unclear. In germline, CDR1 is SGHRS, CDR2 YFSETQ. V shed 4 bases and J shed 2 bases, with 18 bases lying between them. CDR3 size: 16 residues. DNA for the CDR3: TGCGCCAGCAGCGGCGGGTACAAGAGAGAAAACACTGAAGCTTTCTTT. Its protein is CASSGGYKRENTEAFF.

This clonotype showed up many times. Since a much larger clone is just one base distant, this may be a read error. The chain is built from TRBV15 and TRBJ1-1, with D tentatively TRBD1 (5 bases). This CDR3 contains 16 residues. CDR1 LNHNV and CDR2 YYDKDF come from the germline V gene (reference sequence). V was cut by 0 bases and J by 1 base, with 12 bases left in between. The CDR3: CATSRDGTRANTEAFF. CDR3 DNA sequence: TGTGCCACCAGCAGAGACGGGACGCGGGCGAACACTGAAGCTTTCTTT.

This clonotype was counted many times. The rearrangement links TRBV6-5 to TRBJ1-6, with 10 bases matching TRBD1. This CDR3 has 15 residues. Losses at the gene ends were 0 bases for V and 10 bases for J; bases not matched to a gene: 3. The germline CDR1 and CDR2 sequences are MNHEY and SVGAGI. CDR3 sequence reads: CASSYSGTGASPLHF. DNA of the CDR3: TGTGCCAGCAGTTACTCGGGGACAGGGGCCTCACCCCTCCACTTT.

This clonotype has a count of ten or more. CDR3 amino acids: CSARGWDQETQYF. CDR3 DNA: TGCAGTGCTAGAGGTTGGGACCAAGAGACCCAGTACTTC. The chain carries TRBV20-1 and TRBJ2-5; D is unclear. Trimming cost V 1 base and J 0 bases, with 6 bases left between them. CDR3 length: 13 amino acids. Germline CDR1 reads DFQATT; CDR2 reads SNEGSKA (reference sequence).

The V and J genes are TRBV2 and TRBJ1-4, with a tentative D call TRBD1 (6 bases). This CDR3 is 14 amino acids long. Germline values: CDR1 SNHLY, CDR2 FYNNEI. Trimming removed 8 bases at V and 6 bases at J, with 16 bases between. CDR3 in DNA: TGTGCCAGCCTTCGGGGGGAGGGGGATGAAAAACTGTTTTTT. Translating gives CASLRGEGDEKLFF.

This chain uses TRBV10-1 with TRBJ2-7; D possibly corresponds to TRBD1 (5 bases). The germline V gene encodes CDR1 WNHNN and CDR2 SYGVQD (reference sequence). This CDR3 has 14 amino acids. The V end lost 3 bases, the J end lost 5 bases, and 14 bases lay between the germline ends. The CDR3, as DNA: TGCGCCAGCAGTGAAACAGGCAGAAGCGACGAGCAGTACTTC. Protein product: CASSETGRSDEQYF.

This clonotype has ten or more counts. This chain uses TRBV19 with TRBJ1-1, with 9 bases identical to TRBD1. The CDR3 covers 13 residues. Trimming cost V 11 bases and J 1 base; bases outside gene matches: 5. Germline V lookup: CDR1 LNHDA, CDR2 SQIVND (reference sequence). CDR3: CAARDRENTEAFF. The CDR3 DNA is TGTGCCGCACGGGACAGGGAGAACACTGAAGCTTTCTTT. Full variable domain (missing parts from reference TRBV19 and TRBJ1-1): DGGITQSPKYLFRKEGQNVTLSCEQNLNHDAMYWYRQDPGQGLRLIYYSQIVNDFQKGDIAEGYSVSREKKESFPLTVTSAQKNPTAFYLCAARDRENTEAFFGQGTRLTVV.

The V call is TRBV29-1, the J call TRBJ1-2; D gene ambiguous. This CDR3 is 12 amino acids long. V gave up 3 bases and J gave up 0 bases, with 5 bases separating them. Germline V gene sequence: CDR1 SQVTM, CDR2 ANQGSEA. The CDR3 protein is CSVDPANYGYTF. The CDR3 DNA reads as TGCAGCGTTGACCCGGCTAACTATGGCTACACCTTC.

This clonotype has a count of ten or more. The gene calls are TRBV6-1 and TRBJ1-2, with TRBD1 matching 7 bases. Germline V gene sequence: CDR1 MNHNS, CDR2 SASEGT. The CDR3 totals 13 residues. V lost 11 bases, J lost 8 bases, and 14 bases stayed unmatched. The CDR3 coding sequence is TGTGCCGGAAGGATCAGGGGGGGTCGAGGCTACACCTTC. Amino acid sequence: CAGRIRGGRGYTF.

This sequence joins TRBV4-3 and TRBJ2-7; TRBD2 is a possible D gene (6 bases). V was trimmed by 1 base and J by 3 bases, leaving 13 bases between them. The V gene's germline CDR1 is LGHNA and CDR2 YSLEER. CDR3 size: 15 residues. CDR3 sequence: CASSQARGRDYEQYF. CDR3 coding DNA: TGCGCCAGCAGCCAAGCGCGGGGCCGGGACTACGAGCAGTACTTC.

Points on this clonotype: The missing conserved phenylalanine or tryptophan at the end of this CDR3 makes a read error likely. Because the CDR3's place on the DNA is in doubt, the DNA is left out and the CDR3 is given as listed by TCRdb. The CDR3 protein is CASSVGRGYTWG. This rearrangement joins TRBV9 to TRBJ2-6. Including both end residues, the CDR3 is 12 amino acids long. Per germline, CDR1 SGDLS and CDR2 YYNGEE.

The chain joins TRBV20-1 to TRBJ2-7, with D perhaps TRBD2 (7 bases). Germline lookup yields CDR1 DFQATT and CDR2 SNEGSKA (reference sequence). This CDR3 comprises 13 residues. V gave up 5 bases and J gave up 5 bases, with 16 bases separating them. CDR3 nucleotide sequence: TGCAGTGCTCCTCCCGGGGGGCCCCACGAGCAGTACTTC. It yields the protein CSAPPGGPHEQYF.

V gene TRBV7-2 combines with J gene TRBJ2-3; 8 bases fit TRBD1. The length of the CDR3 is 15 residues. Germline lookup yields CDR1 SGHTA and CDR2 FQGNSA. The junction had 8 bases not matched to a gene; V was cut back by 5 bases and J by 4 bases. CDR3 loop: CASSPNGQGSDTQYF. In DNA form, the CDR3 reads TGTGCCAGCAGCCCAAACGGACAGGGATCAGATACGCAGTATTTT. Supplemented by reference TRBV7-2 and TRBJ2-3, the full variable domain reads GAGVSQSPSNKVTEKGKDVELRCDPISGHTALYWYRQSLGQGLEFLIYFQGNSAPDKSGLPSDRFSAERTGGSVSTLTIQRTQQEDSAVYLCASSPNGQGSDTQYFGPGTRLTVL.

This clonotype was counted ten times or more. The chain employs TRBV7-2 and TRBJ2-5, with D maybe TRBD2 (6 bases). CDR1 and CDR2 (germline): SGHTA, FQGNSA. This CDR3 is 15 amino acids long. V was shortened by 2 bases and J by 2 bases, with 12 bases between the two germline ends. CDR3 coding DNA: TGTGCCAGCAGCTTAAGAGGAGGGCCACAAGAGACCCAGTACTTC. Translation gives CASSLRGGPQETQYF.

Only a few counts were recorded for this clonotype. Just one base apart from a much larger clone, this may be a read error. Because it lacks the conserved phenylalanine or tryptophan at the end, this CDR3 is likely a read error. The gene calls are TRBV12-3 or TRBV12-4 and TRBJ1-2, with 7 bases aligning to TRBD1. The CDR3 has 13 amino acids. J gave up 2 bases and V 6 bases, and 3 bases lay outside the gene matches. The CDR3 sequence is CASRQTGNYGYTL. CDR3 nucleotides: TGTGCCAGCAGACAGACAGGGAACTATGGCTACACCCTC.

The chain links TRBV19 to TRBJ1-2, with D hard to call. The V end lost 2 bases, the J end lost 8 bases, and 12 bases lay between the germline ends. CDR3 length equals 13 residues. The germline V gene encodes CDR1 LNHDA and CDR2 SQIVND (reference sequence). CDR3 nucleotide sequence: TGTGCCAGTAGTATACAACCTGCGGGAGGCTACACCTTC. Its protein product is CASSIQPAGGYTF.

This rearrangement joins TRBV2 to TRBJ2-2, with TRBD2 identical over 7 bases. V was pared by 8 bases and J by 6 bases, with 3 bases of the junction left unmatched. The CDR3 has 12 amino acids. Germline V gene lookup returns CDR1 SNHLY and CDR2 FYNNEI. The CDR3 region has the DNA TGTGCCAGCCTCCGGGGGGCCGGGGAGCTGTTTTTT. Encoded protein: CASLRGAGELFF.

The chain recombines TRBV7-3 with TRBJ2-1; tentatively, D is TRBD1 (6 bases). Trimming pared 4 bases from V and 5 bases from J, leaving 18 bases between. The germline CDR1 and CDR2 sequences are SGHTA and FQGTGA. The CDR3 is 16 residues long. Written as DNA, the CDR3 is TGTGCCAGCAGCTCACCACGGGCAGGGGCCAACAATGAGCAGTTCTTC. This sequence encodes CASSSPRAGANNEQFF.

The chain is built from TRBV7-8 and TRBJ1-1, with D hard to call. The CDR3 has 13 residues. V dropped 6 bases and J dropped 4 bases, with 12 bases sitting between them. Germline CDR1 SGHVS, CDR2 FQNEAQ. The CDR3 loop is CASSTLQVTEAFF. CDR3 DNA sequence: TGTGCCAGCAGTACCCTGCAGGTCACTGAAGCTTTCTTT.

In the case of this clonotype: This may be a read error, as it is one base from a much larger clone. CDR3 sequence reads: CASSPSAVSGAYEQYF. CDR3 DNA: TGTGCCAGCAGCCCAAGCGCGGTTTCGGGTGCCTACGAGCAGTACTTC. The V call is TRBV3-1, the J call TRBJ2-7; no firm D call. The CDR3 runs 16 residues. Germline CDR1 LGHDT, CDR2 YNNKEL (reference sequence). The V end lost 4 bases, the J end lost 2 bases, and 18 bases lay between the germline ends.

In its sample, this clonotype was seen many times. The rearrangement uses TRBV6-5 and TRBJ1-2, with 7 bases identical to TRBD1. V trimming: 6 bases; J trimming: 0 bases; junction bases outside the gene matches: 4. The CDR3 contains 14 residues. Germline lookup yields CDR1 MNHEY and CDR2 SVGAGI. The CDR3 sequence is CASRIQGANYGYTF. Written as DNA, the CDR3 is TGTGCCAGCAGGATCCAGGGGGCTAACTATGGCTACACCTTC.

This clonotype was counted a few times. This rearrangement joins TRBV5-6 to TRBJ1-2; D gene uncertain. V was clipped by 5 bases and J by 8 bases, with 10 bases between them. Germline V gene sequence: CDR1 SGHDT, CDR2 YYEEEE. The CDR3 has 11 amino acids. The CDR3 DNA sequence: TGTGCCAGCAGGACGGTTGGCGGCTACACCTTC. It translates to CASRTVGGYTF.